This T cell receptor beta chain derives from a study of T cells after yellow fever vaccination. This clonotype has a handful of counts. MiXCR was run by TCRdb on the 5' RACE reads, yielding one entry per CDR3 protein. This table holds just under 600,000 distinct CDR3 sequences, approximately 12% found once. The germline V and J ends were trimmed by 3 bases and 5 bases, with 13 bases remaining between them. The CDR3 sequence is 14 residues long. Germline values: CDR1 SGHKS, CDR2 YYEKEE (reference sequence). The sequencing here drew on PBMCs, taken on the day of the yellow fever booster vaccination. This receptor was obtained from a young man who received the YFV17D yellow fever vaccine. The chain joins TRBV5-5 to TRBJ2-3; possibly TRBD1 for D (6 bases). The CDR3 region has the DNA TGTGCCAGCAGCTCCTTTACAGGGCGAGATACGCAGTATTTT. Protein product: CASSSFTGRDTQYF.